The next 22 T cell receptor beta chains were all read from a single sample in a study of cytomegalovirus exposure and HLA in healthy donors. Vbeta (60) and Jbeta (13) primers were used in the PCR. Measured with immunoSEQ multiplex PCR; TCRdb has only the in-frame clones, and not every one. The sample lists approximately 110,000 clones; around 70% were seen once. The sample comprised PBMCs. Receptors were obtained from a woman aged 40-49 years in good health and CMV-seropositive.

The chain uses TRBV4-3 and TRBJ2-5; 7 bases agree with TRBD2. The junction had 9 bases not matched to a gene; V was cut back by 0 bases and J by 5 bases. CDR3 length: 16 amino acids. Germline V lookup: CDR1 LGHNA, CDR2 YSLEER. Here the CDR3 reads CASSQDLASGAETQYF. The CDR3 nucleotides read TGCGCCAGCAGCCAAGATTTGGCTAGCGGCGCGGAGACCCAGTACTTC.

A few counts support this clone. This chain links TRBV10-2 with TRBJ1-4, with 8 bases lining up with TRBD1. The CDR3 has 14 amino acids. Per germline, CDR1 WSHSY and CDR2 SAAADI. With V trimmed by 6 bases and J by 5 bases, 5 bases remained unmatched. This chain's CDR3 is CASRGTGSNEKLFF. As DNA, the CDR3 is TGCGCCAGCAGGGGGACAGGTTCAAATGAAAAACTGTTTTTT.

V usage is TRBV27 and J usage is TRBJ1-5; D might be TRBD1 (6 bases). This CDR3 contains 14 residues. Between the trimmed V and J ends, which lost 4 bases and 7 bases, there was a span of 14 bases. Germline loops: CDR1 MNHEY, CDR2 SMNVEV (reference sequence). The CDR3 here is CASSSGGLGQPQHF. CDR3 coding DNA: TGTGCCAGCAGTTCGGGGGGCTTAGGCCAGCCCCAGCATTTT.

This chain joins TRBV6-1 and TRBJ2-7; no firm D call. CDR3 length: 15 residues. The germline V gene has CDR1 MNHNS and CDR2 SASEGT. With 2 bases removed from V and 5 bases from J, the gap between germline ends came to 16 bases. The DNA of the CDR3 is TGTGCCAGCAGTGAATCTGAGGTCTTCGCACACGAGCAGTACTTC. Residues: CASSESEVFAHEQYF.

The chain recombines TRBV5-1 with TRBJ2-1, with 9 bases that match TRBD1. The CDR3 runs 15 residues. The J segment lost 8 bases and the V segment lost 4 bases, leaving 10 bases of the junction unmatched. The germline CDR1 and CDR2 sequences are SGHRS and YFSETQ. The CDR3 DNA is TGCGCCAGCAGCCCGGAGGGGACAGGGAGGGATGAGCAGTTCTTC. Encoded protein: CASSPEGTGRDEQFF. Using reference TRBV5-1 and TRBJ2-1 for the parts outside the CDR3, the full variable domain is KAGVTQTPRYLIKTRGQQVTLSCSPISGHRSVSWYQQTPGQGLQFLFEYFSETQRNKGNFPGRFSGRQFSNSRSEMNVSTLELGDSALYLCASSPEGTGRDEQFFGPGTRLTVL.

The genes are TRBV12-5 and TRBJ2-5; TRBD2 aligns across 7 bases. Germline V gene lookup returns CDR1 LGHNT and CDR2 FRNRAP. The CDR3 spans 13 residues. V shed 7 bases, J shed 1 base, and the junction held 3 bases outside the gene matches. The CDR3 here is CASVASGQETQYF. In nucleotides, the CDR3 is TGTGCTAGTGTCGCTAGCGGCCAAGAGACCCAGTACTTC.

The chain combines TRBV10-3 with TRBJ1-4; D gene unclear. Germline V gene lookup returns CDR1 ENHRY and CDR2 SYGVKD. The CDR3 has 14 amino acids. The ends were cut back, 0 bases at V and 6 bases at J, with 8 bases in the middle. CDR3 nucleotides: TGTGCCATCAGTGAGTCGAAGAGGGATGAAAAACTGTTTTTT. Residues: CAISESKRDEKLFF.

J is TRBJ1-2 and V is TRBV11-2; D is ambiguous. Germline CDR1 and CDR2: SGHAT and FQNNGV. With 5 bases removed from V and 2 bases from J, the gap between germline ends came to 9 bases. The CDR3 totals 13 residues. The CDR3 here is CASSVRENYGYTF. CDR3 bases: TGTGCCAGCAGCGTAAGGGAGAACTATGGCTACACCTTC. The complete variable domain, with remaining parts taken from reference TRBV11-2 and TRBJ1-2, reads EAGVAQSPRYKIIEKRQSVAFWCNPISGHATLYWYQQILGQGPKLLIQFQNNGVVDDSQLPKDRFSAERLKGVDSTLKIQPAKLEDSAVYLCASSVRENYGYTFGSGTRLTVV.

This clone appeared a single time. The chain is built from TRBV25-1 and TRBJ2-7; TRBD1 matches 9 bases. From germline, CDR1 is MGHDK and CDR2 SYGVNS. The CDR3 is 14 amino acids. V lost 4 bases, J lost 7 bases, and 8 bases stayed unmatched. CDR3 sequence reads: CASSADRGVGEQYF. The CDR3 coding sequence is TGTGCCAGCAGTGCGGACAGGGGAGTGGGGGAGCAGTACTTC.

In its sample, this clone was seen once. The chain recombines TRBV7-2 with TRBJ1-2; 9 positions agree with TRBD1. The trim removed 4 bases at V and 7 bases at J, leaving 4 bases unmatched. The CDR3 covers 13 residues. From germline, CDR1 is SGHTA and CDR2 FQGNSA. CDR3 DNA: TGTGCCAGCAGCTCGGGACAGGGAGGTGGCTACACCTTC. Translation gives CASSSGQGGGYTF.

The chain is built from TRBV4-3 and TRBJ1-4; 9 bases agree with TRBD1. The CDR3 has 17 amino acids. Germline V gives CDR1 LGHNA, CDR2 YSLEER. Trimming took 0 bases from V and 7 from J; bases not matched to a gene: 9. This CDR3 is CASSQDRRGQGLEKLFF. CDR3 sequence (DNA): TGCGCCAGCAGCCAAGATCGTCGCGGACAGGGGCTTGAAAAACTGTTTTTT.

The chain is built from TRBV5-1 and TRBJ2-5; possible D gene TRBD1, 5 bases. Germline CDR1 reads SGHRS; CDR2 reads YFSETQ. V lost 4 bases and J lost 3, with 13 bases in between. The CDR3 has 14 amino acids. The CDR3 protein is CASSVGTDKETQYF. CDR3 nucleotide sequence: TGCGCCAGCAGCGTTGGTACGGACAAAGAGACCCAGTACTTC.

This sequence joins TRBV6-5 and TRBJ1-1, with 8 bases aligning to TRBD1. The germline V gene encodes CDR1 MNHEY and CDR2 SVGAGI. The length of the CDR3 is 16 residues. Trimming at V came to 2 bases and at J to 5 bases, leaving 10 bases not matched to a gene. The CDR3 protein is CASSYRGQGRKTEAFF. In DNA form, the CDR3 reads TGTGCCAGCAGTTACCGTGGACAGGGTAGAAAAACTGAAGCTTTCTTT.

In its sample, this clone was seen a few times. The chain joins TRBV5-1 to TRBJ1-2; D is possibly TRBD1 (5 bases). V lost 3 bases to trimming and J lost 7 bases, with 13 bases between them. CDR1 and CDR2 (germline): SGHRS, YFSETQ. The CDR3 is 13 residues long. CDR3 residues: CASSSAGSGGYTF. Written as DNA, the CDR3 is TGCGCCAGCAGCTCGGCAGGGTCGGGTGGCTACACCTTC. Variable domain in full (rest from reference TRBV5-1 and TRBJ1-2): KAGVTQTPRYLIKTRGQQVTLSCSPISGHRSVSWYQQTPGQGLQFLFEYFSETQRNKGNFPGRFSGRQFSNSRSEMNVSTLELGDSALYLCASSSAGSGGYTFGSGTRLTVV.

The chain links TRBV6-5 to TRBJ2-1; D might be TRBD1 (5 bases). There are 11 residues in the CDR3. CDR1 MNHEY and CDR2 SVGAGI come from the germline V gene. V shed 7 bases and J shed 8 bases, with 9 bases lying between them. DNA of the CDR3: TGTGCCAGCACCCTAGGGGATGAGCAGTTCTTC. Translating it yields CASTLGDEQFF.

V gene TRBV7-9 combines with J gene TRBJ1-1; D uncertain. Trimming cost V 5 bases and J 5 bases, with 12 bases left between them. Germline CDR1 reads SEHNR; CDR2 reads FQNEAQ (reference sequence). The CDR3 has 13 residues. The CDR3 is CASSTDAPTEAFF. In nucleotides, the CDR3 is TGTGCCAGCAGCACAGACGCGCCTACTGAAGCTTTCTTT.

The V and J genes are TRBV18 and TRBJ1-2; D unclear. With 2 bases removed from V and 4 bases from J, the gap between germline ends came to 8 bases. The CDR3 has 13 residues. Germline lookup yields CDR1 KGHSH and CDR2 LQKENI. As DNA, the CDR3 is TGTGCCAGCTCACCAAACCACAGCTATGGCTACACCTTC. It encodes CASSPNHSYGYTF.

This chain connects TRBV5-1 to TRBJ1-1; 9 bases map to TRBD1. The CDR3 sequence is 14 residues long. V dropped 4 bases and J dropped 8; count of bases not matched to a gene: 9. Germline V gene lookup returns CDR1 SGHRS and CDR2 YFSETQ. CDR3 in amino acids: CASSRQGDFLEAFF. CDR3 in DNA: TGCGCCAGCAGCCGACAGGGGGATTTTTTAGAAGCTTTCTTT.

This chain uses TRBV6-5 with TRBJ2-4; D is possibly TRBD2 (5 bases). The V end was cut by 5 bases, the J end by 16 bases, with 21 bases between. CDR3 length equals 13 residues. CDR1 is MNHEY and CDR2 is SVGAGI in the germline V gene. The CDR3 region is CASSVEGSGVAYF. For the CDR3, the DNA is TGTGCCAGCAGTGTCGAGGGCTCCGGGGTAGCCTACTTC.

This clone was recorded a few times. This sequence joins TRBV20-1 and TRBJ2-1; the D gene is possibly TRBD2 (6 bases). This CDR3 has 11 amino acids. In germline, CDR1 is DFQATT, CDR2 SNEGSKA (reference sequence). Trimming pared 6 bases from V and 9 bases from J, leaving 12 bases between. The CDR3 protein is CSAGGRLEQFF. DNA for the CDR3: TGCAGTGCGGGGGGACGGCTTGAGCAGTTCTTC.

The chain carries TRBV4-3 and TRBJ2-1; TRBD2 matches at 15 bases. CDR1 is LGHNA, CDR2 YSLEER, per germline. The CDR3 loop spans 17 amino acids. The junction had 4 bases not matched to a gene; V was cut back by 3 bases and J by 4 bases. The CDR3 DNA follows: TGCGCCAGCAGCCAGGACGGACTAGCGGGGGGGTACAATGAGCAGTTCTTC. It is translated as CASSQDGLAGGYNEQFF.

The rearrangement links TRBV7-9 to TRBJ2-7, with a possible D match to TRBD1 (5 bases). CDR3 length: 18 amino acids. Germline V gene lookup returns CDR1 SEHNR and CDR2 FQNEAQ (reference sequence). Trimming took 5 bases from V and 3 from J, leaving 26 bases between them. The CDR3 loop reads CASSAIGWTDRSDYEQYF. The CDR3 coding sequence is TGTGCCAGCAGCGCCATTGGATGGACCGACAGATCCGACTACGAGCAGTACTTC.